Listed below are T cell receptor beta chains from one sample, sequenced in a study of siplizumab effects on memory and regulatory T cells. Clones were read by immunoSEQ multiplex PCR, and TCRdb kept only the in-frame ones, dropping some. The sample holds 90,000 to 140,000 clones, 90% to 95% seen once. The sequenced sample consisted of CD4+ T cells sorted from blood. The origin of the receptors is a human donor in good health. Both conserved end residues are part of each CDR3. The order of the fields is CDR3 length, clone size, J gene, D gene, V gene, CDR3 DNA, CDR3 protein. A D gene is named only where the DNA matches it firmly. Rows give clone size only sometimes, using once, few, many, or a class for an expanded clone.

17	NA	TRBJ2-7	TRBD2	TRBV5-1	TGCGCCAGCAGCTTGGGCGGTCTAGCGGGGGGCTCCTACGAGCAGTACTTC	CASSLGGLAGGSYEQYF
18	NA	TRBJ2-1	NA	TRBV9	TGTGCCAGCAGCGTAGAAGACGGGACTGCAAGCTCCTACAATGAGCAGTTCTTC	CASSVEDGTASSYNEQFF
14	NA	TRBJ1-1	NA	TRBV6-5	TGTGCCAGCAACCGCTCACCCATGAACACTGAAGCTTTCTTT	CASNRSPMNTEAFF
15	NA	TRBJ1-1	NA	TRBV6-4	TGTGCCAGCAGAAGAGAAGGGGCAGGTAACACTGAAGCTTTCTTT	CASRREGAGNTEAFF
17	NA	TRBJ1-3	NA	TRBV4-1	TGCGCCAGCAGCCAATCAGTATTAGGCTTCTCTGGAAACACCATATATTTT	CASSQSVLGFSGNTIYF
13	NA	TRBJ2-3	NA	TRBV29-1	TGCAGCGTTGTCCGCGGTGCTGCAGATACGCAGTATTTT	CSVVRGAADTQYF
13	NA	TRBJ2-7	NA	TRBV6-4	TGTGCCAGCAGTGGGAAACAGGGAGGCGAGCAGTACTTC	CASSGKQGGEQYF
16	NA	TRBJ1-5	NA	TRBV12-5	TGTGCTAGTGGTTTGGGACTCCCGGGGGTGACTCAGCCCCAGCATTTT	CASGLGLPGVTQPQHF
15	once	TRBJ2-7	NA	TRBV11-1	TGTGCCAGCAGCTTAGTACAGAGGCCATACTACGAGCAGTACTTC	CASSLVQRPYYEQYF
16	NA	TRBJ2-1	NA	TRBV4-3	TGCGCCAGCAGCCAAGCGAGTTCCGGGCCCTACAATGAGCAGTTCTTC	CASSQASSGPYNEQFF
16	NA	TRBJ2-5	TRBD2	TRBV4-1	TGCGCCAGCAGCCAAATTAGCGGGAGGTCGTTGGAGACCCAGTACTTC	CASSQISGRSLETQYF
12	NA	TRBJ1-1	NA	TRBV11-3	TGTGCCAGCAGCTTAGTCGTGACTGAAGCTTTCTTT	CASSLVVTEAFF
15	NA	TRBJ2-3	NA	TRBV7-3	TGTGCCAGCAGCCCCCAGGGGCAGAGCACAGATACGCAGTATTTT	CASSPQGQSTDTQYF
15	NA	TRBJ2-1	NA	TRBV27	TGTGCCAGCAGTTCGATCCGGGACACATACAATGAGCAGTTCTTC	CASSSIRDTYNEQFF
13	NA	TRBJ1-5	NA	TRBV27	TGTGCCAGCAGTTTGGACAGCAATCAGCCCCAGCATTTT	CASSLDSNQPQHF
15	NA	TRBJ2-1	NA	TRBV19	TGTGCCAGTAGTCAGGGGCCTAGTCGCTACAATGAGCAGTTCTTC	CASSQGPSRYNEQFF
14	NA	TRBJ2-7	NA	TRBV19	TGTGCCAGTAGCCGTACATGGGCGGTCTACGAGCAGTACTTC	CASSRTWAVYEQYF
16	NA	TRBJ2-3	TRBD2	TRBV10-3	TGTGCCATCAGTGAAGGGACTAGCGGGATAGCAGATACGCAGTATTTT	CAISEGTSGIADTQYF
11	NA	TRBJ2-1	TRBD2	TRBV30	TGTGCCTGGAGTGTCTCGCGGGGGAGGTTCTTC	CAWSVSRGRFF
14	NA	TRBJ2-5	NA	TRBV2	TGTGCCAGCAGGCCCTTTGACAAAGAAGAGACCCAGTACTTC	CASRPFDKEETQYF
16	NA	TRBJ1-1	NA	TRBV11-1	TGTGCCAGCAGGGGGGTTTATGGCGGATCGAACACTGAAGCTTTCTTT	CASRGVYGGSNTEAFF
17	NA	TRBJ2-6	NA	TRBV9	TGTGCCAGCAGCGCAGTCTTTGGACAGTCTGGGGCCAACGTCCTGACTTTC	CASSAVFGQSGANVLTF
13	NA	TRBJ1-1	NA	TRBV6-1	TGTGCCAGCAGTGAAGCTGAGAACACTGAAGCTTTCTTT	CASSEAENTEAFF
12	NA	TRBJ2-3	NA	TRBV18	TGTGCCAGCTCACCGTCGGGGGATACGCAGTATTTT	CASSPSGDTQYF
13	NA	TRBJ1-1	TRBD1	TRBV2	TGTGCCAGCATCGCCGGGACAGACACTGAAGCTTTCTTT	CASIAGTDTEAFF
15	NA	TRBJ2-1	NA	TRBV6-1	TGTGCCAGCAGCGAAGTTTTTGGGAGACACGGCGAGCAGTTCTTC	CASSEVFGRHGEQFF
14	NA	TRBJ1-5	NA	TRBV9	TGTGCCAGCAGCGTAGGGGTAGGGTCTCAGCCCCAGCATTTT	CASSVGVGSQPQHF
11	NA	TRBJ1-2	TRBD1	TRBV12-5	TGTGCTAGTGGGACAGGGGTGAGGTACACCTTC	CASGTGVRYTF
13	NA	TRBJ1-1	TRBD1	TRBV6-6	TGTGCCAGCAGTTCACAGGGGAGGACTGAAGCTTTCTTT	CASSSQGRTEAFF
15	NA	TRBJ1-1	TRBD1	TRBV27	TGTGCCAGCAGTTTTCGGACAGGGGCGAACACTGAAGCTTTCTTT	CASSFRTGANTEAFF
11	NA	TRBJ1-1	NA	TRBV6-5	TGTGCCAGCAGGCGAAACACTGAAGCTTTCTTT	CASRRNTEAFF
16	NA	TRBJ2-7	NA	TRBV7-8	TGTGCCAGCAGCTTAGGGCGCATCCTGCGAGACTACGAGCAGTACTTC	CASSLGRILRDYEQYF
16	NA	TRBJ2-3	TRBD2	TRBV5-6	TGTGCCAGCAGCCCCGGAGCTAGCGGGTGGTCAGATACGCAGTATTTT	CASSPGASGWSDTQYF
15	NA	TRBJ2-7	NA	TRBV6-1	TGTGCCAGCATAATTTATATTTCGGGGTTGTACGAGCAGTACTTC	CASIIYISGLYEQYF
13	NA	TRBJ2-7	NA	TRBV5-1	TGCGCCAGCAGCTTGTCGTCCTACGCCGAGCAGTACTTC	CASSLSSYAEQYF
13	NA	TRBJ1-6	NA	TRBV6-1	TGTGCCAGCAGTGCTAAAACTCTAGGACCCCTCCACTTT	CASSAKTLGPLHF
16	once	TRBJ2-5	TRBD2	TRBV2	TGTGCCAGCATCGAGGGGGCTAGCGGGGGGCCGAAGACCCAGTACTTC	CASIEGASGGPKTQYF
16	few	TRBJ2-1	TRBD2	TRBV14	TGTGCCAGCAGCTTAACAGCGGGAGGCTCCTACAATGAGCAGTTCTTC	CASSLTAGGSYNEQFF
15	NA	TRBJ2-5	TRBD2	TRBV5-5	TGTGCCAGCAGCTTGCGAGCGGGAGTCGCGGAGACCCAGTACTTC	CASSLRAGVAETQYF
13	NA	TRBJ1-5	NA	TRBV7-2	TGTGCCAGCAGGCCCGGGACTTATCAGCCCCAGCATTTT	CASRPGTYQPQHF
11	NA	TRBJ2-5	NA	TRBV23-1	TGCGCCAGCAGTCAATCGGAGACCCAGTACTTC	CASSQSETQYF
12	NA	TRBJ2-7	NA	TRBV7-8	TGTGCCAGCAGCTTCGCCGGCTACGAGCAGTACTTC	CASSFAGYEQYF
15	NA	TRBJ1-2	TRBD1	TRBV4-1	TGCGCCAGCAGCCAGTCCGGACAGGGGGCCTATGGCTACACCTTC	CASSQSGQGAYGYTF
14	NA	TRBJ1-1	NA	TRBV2	TGTGCCAGCAGTGAAGGGCTGGGGACCACTGAAGCTTTCTTT	CASSEGLGTTEAFF
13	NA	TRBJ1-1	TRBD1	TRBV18	TGTGCCAGCTCACCCCAGACAGGGGGAGAAGCTTTCTTT	CASSPQTGGEAFF
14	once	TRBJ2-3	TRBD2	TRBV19	TGTGCCAGTACCGCTAGCGGTAGCACAGATACGCAGTATTTT	CASTASGSTDTQYF
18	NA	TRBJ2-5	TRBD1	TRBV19	TGTGCCAGTAGTGCTATTCTCCTTGACAGGGTATTTCAAGAGACCCAGTACTTC	CASSAILLDRVFQETQYF
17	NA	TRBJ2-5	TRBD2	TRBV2	TGTGCCAGCAGACGGACTAGCGGGGGGGCAGTCCAAGAGACCCAGTACTTC	CASRRTSGGAVQETQYF
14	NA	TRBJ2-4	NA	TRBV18	TGTGCCAGCTCACCAATGTCCCTCGCGGACATTCAGTACTTC	CASSPMSLADIQYF